A single sample is the source of the 6 T cell receptor beta chains below, sequenced in a study of shared clonotypes between healthy human individuals (dated by TCRdb to the early 2020s). The library was obtained by the immunoSEQ multiplex PCR assay. TCRdb provides this immuneACCESS table in a form limited to in-frame rearrangements. Some clones are lacking; in checked studies, under half of them reflect an unresolved V gene, and why the rest are absent is not known. For this sample the table gives about 700,000 clones, of which 74% were detected only once. More than 1.5% of the sample is taken by the ten largest. The source material was memory CD4+ T cells sorted from blood. The cell subset or site label here, explained by the study, means: CD45RA-negative fraction. The receptors come from a woman in her twenties or thirties in good health.

The rearrangement joins TRBV27 to TRBJ2-2, with 7 nucleotides matching TRBD1. The CDR3 is 15 amino acids. V lost 5 bases, J lost 5 bases, and 8 bases stayed unmatched. The V gene's germline CDR1 is MNHEY and CDR2 SMNVEV (reference sequence). CDR3 residues: CASSPTTGNTGELFF. In nucleotides, the CDR3 is TGTGCCAGCAGTCCCACGACAGGGAATACCGGGGAGCTGTTTTTT.

This clone was seen a few times. This chain connects TRBV7-3 to TRBJ2-7; 9 nucleotides align to TRBD2. Per germline, CDR1 SGHTA and CDR2 FQGTGA. V dropped 2 bases and J dropped 1; count of bases not matched to a gene: 3. The CDR3 loop spans 15 amino acids. The CDR3 loop reads CASSLASGKSYEQYF. In DNA form, the CDR3 reads TGTGCCAGCAGCTTAGCTAGCGGGAAGTCCTACGAGCAGTACTTC.

The genes are TRBV5-1 and TRBJ2-3; 7 positions agree with TRBD1. V shed 6 bases and J 1 base; nucleotides not matched to a gene: 5. The CDR3 contains 14 residues. The germline V gene encodes CDR1 SGHRS and CDR2 YFSETQ. CDR3 sequence (DNA): TGCGCCAGCATGTTGGGGACAGGCACAGATACGCAGTATTTT. As protein: CASMLGTGTDTQYF.

The J gene is TRBJ2-7, the V gene TRBV4-2, with a possible D match to TRBD2 (5 bases). The CDR3 loop spans 14 amino acids. Trimming left V 0 bases short and J 1 base short, with 7 bases between. In germline, CDR1 is LGHNA, CDR2 YNFKEQ. DNA for the CDR3: TGTGCCAGCAGCCAAGAACGGGGTTCCTACGAGCAGTACTTC. It codes for CASSQERGSYEQYF.

A remark on this clone: The identical CDR3 is also encoded by other nucleotide sequences in the sample. V is TRBV29-1 and J is TRBJ1-1; 9 bases map to TRBD1. There are 12 residues in the CDR3. In germline, CDR1 is SQVTM, CDR2 ANQGSEA. The trim removed 6 bases at V and 5 bases at J, leaving 4 bases unmatched. CDR3 protein: CSVDRGGTEAFF. The CDR3 coding sequence is TGCAGCGTGGACAGGGGAGGGACTGAAGCTTTCTTT.

This clone appeared once. The J gene is TRBJ2-7, the V gene TRBV5-4; possibly TRBD2 for D (5 bases). The germline V gene encodes CDR1 SGHNT and CDR2 YYREEE (reference sequence). The length of the CDR3 is 15 residues. V shed 4 bases and J shed 3 bases, with 17 bases lying between them. CDR3: CASSPWATGDYEQYF. The CDR3 DNA is TGTGCCAGCAGCCCATGGGCCACCGGGGACTACGAGCAGTACTTC.